What follows are 2 T cell receptor beta chains derived from one specimen sequenced in a study of CD8 T cells in Susac syndrome. Random hexamers primed reverse transcription of about 0.5 to 1 ug RNA. MiXCR, applied by TCRdb to the immunoSEQ multiplex PCR reads, yields one record per CDR3 protein. This table holds under 200,000 distinct CDR3 sequences, roughly 90% found once. The sequencing input was CD4+ T cells from PBMCs. The source is a human donor with Susac syndrome.

The rearrangement links TRBV30 to TRBJ2-5; TRBD2 might be the D (5 bases). Trimming pared 0 bases from V and 2 bases from J, leaving 7 bases between. CDR3 length equals 13 residues. The germline CDR1 and CDR2 sequences are GTSNPN and SVGIG (reference sequence). In DNA form, the CDR3 reads TGTGCCTGGAGTGTAAGCGGACAAGAGACCCAGTACTTC. The encoded protein is CAWSVSGQETQYF. Full variable domain (rest looked up from reference TRBV30 and TRBJ2-5): SQTIHQWPATLVQPVGSPLSLECTVEGTSNPNLYWYRQAAGRGLQLLFYSVGIGQISSEVPQNLSASRPQDRQFILSSKKLLLSDSGFYLCAWSVSGQETQYFGPGTRLLVL.

This rearrangement joins TRBV19 to TRBJ1-5, with TRBD1 identical over 9 bases. The V segment lost 3 bases and the J segment 7 bases; nucleotides outside the gene matches: 10. The germline V gene has CDR1 LNHDA and CDR2 SQIVND (reference sequence). The CDR3 loop spans 16 amino acids. The CDR3 reads CASSILTGGYEQPQHF. As DNA, the CDR3 is TGTGCCAGTAGTATCTTGACAGGGGGGTATGAACAGCCCCAGCATTTT.